This T cell receptor beta chain was identified during a study of T-cell reconstitution after alpha-beta-depleted transplantation in children. Broader study findings: T-cell counts and diversity were attributed mostly to newly produced T cells one year after transplant. Some patients owed their high day-60 TCRbeta diversity to surviving recipient T cells and thymic progenitors. There were reportedly several hundred expanded graft clones from which alpha-beta T cells came about two months after transplant.

Per the germline V gene, CDR1 is MNHEY and CDR2 is SVGEGT. The CDR3 is 14 residues long. The V end lost 1 base, the J end lost 0 bases, and 6 bases lay between the germline ends. Unique molecular identifiers tagged the TCRbeta library. Using its own MiXCR run on the PCR reads, TCRdb lists one record per CDR3 protein. This sample carries approximately 230,000 distinct CDR3 sequences, 25% of them seen once, and the ten largest clones take more than 2%. Worth noting for this clonotype: The antigen is unknown.

This clonotype was sampled from a girl aged 2-10 years with Fanconi anemia, due to receive a stem cell transplant. The sequences come from PBMCs, collected before TCRalphabeta/CD19-depleted stem cell transplant. The genes are TRBV6-2 or TRBV6-3 and TRBJ2-5; D gene uncertain. CDR3 amino acids: CASSYLMYQETQYF. The CDR3 region has the DNA TGTGCCAGCAGTTACTTGATGTACCAAGAGACCCAGTACTTC.